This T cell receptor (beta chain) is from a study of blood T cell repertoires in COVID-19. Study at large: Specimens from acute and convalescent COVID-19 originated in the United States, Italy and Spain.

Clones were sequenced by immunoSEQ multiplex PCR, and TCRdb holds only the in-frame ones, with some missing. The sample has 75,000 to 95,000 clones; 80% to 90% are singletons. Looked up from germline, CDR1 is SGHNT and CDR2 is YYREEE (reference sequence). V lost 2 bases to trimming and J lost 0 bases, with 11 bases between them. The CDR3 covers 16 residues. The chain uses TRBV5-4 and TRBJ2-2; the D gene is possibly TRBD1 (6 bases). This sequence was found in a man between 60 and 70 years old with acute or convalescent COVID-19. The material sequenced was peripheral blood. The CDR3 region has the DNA TGTGCCAGCAGCTTTTGGAAGGGGGCGAACACCGGGGAGCTGTTTTTT. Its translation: CASSFWKGANTGELFF.